The 28 T cell receptor beta chains presented below share a single source sample, sequenced in a study of blood T cell repertoires in COVID-19. Assay used: immunoSEQ multiplex PCR; TCRdb lists only in-frame clones, some missing. The sample includes 60,000 to 100,000 clones, approximately 90% of them seen just once. The sample was peripheral blood. The receptors were gathered from a man in his fifties with active COVID-19.

The chain is built from TRBV11-2 and TRBJ2-5, with 10 nucleotides matching TRBD2. The V segment lost 8 bases and the J segment 6 bases; nucleotides outside the gene matches: 9. The CDR3 loop spans 14 amino acids. Looked up from germline, CDR1 is SGHAT and CDR2 is FQNNGV. The CDR3 region is CASLGLAVGKTQYF. DNA for the CDR3: TGTGCCAGCTTAGGACTAGCGGTTGGTAAGACCCAGTACTTC. The entire variable domain, with the rest obtained from reference TRBV11-2 and TRBJ2-5, is as follows: EAGVAQSPRYKIIEKRQSVAFWCNPISGHATLYWYQQILGQGPKLLIQFQNNGVVDDSQLPKDRFSAERLKGVDSTLKIQPAKLEDSAVYLCASLGLAVGKTQYFGPGTRLLVL.

The rearrangement links TRBV28 to TRBJ1-2; 7 bases are a match to TRBD1. The CDR3 has 15 residues. The ends lost 8 bases at V and 2 bases at J; junction bases unmatched: 11. Germline loops: CDR1 MDHEN, CDR2 SYDVKM. CDR3 sequence (DNA): TGTGCCAGCCAAACGGGGACAGTAAGGAACTATGGCTACACCTTC. This encodes CASQTGTVRNYGYTF.

This clone was seen a handful of times. The genes are TRBV10-3 and TRBJ1-1; 8 nucleotides align to TRBD1. The ends lost 6 bases at V and 2 bases at J; junction bases unmatched: 8. Germline CDR1 ENHRY, CDR2 SYGVKD. The CDR3 runs 15 residues. Written as DNA, the CDR3 is TGTGCCATCAGAGACAGGGGCATAGCCAACACTGAAGCTTTCTTT. Protein sequence: CAIRDRGIANTEAFF.

The rearrangement joins TRBV28 to TRBJ1-1; D gene uncertain. Per germline, CDR1 MDHEN and CDR2 SYDVKM. V shed 5 bases and J shed 2 bases, with 9 bases lying between them. The CDR3 loop spans 13 amino acids. CDR3 nucleotides: TGTGCCAGCAGTCCGTACACCAACACTGAAGCTTTCTTT. Amino acids: CASSPYTNTEAFF.

The CDR3 reads CASSIDRNYGYTF. The CDR3 nucleotides are TGTGCCAGCAGCATCGACAGAAACTATGGCTACACCTTC. The V gene is TRBV7-8, the J gene TRBJ1-2; maybe TRBD1 (5 bases). Germline assignment: CDR1 SGHVS and CDR2 FQNEAQ. CDR3 length equals 13 residues. Trimming stripped 5 bases from V and 2 bases from J, with 9 bases between.

The chain carries TRBV28 and TRBJ1-4; weak D call: TRBD1 (5 bases). The CDR3 sequence is 14 residues long. Trimming removed 10 bases from V and 8 bases from J, with 20 bases in between. Germline V CDR1 and CDR2: MDHEN, SYDVKM. DNA for the CDR3: TGTGCCACCTCGGGGGAGGGGATGGGGGAAAAACTGTTTTTT. Translating gives CATSGEGMGEKLFF. Looking up the rest from reference TRBV28 and TRBJ1-4 gives the full variable domain: DVKVTQSSRYLVKRTGEKVFLECVQDMDHENMFWYRQDPGLGLRLIYFSYDVKMKEKGDIPEGYSVSREKKERFSLILESASTNQTSMYLCATSGEGMGEKLFFGSGTQLSVL.

The chain uses TRBV27 and TRBJ1-6; a possible D gene is TRBD1 (6 bases). This CDR3 has 13 amino acids. Germline CDR1 reads MNHEY; CDR2 reads SMNVEV (reference sequence). V was trimmed by 1 base and J by 9 bases, leaving 7 bases between them. The CDR3: CASSLLGGSPLHF. DNA of the CDR3: TGTGCCAGCAGTTTATTAGGGGGTTCACCCCTCCACTTT.

The rearrangement links TRBV27 to TRBJ2-1; 9 bases map to TRBD2. V trimming: 7 bases; J trimming: 6 bases; junction bases outside the gene matches: 13. Germline V gene data show CDR1 as MNHEY and CDR2 as SMNVEV (reference sequence). The CDR3 is made up of 16 amino acids. CDR3 coding DNA: TGTGCCAGCACCCTATCTGTTGGGGGACTAGCCAATGAGCAGTTCTTC. This sequence encodes CASTLSVGGLANEQFF.

The V and J genes are TRBV11-3 and TRBJ2-7; no reliable D call. The CDR3 is made up of 11 amino acids. Germline V gene data show CDR1 as SGHNT and CDR2 as YENEEA. V was shortened by 4 bases and J by 1 base, with 2 bases between the two germline ends. The CDR3 region is CASSSSYEQYF. CDR3 in DNA: TGTGCCAGCAGCTCATCCTACGAGCAGTACTTC.

This clone was picked up a small number of times. The chain combines TRBV10-1 with TRBJ2-1; 14 bases align to TRBD2. There are 16 residues in the CDR3. The V gene's germline CDR1 is WNHNN and CDR2 SYGVQD (reference sequence). The V gene end was trimmed by 5 bases and the J gene end by 10 bases; junction bases not matched to a gene: 10. The CDR3 DNA sequence: TGCGCCAGCAGTAAAAAGACTAGCGGGAGGGTACGCGAGCAGTTCTTC. The encoded protein is CASSKKTSGRVREQFF.

This chain links TRBV12-3 or TRBV12-4 with TRBJ2-5; no reliable D call. V lost 1 base and J 7 bases, leaving 7 bases between the germline ends. The CDR3 extends over 12 amino acids. The CDR3 DNA follows: TGTGCCAGCAGTTTAGGTACCGGGACCCAGTACTTC. Protein product: CASSLGTGTQYF.

This clone was picked up one time. The chain has TRBV11-2 and TRBJ1-4, with 7 bases matching TRBD1. With V trimmed by 5 bases and J by 1 base, 4 bases remained unmatched. The CDR3 contains 15 residues. CDR1 and CDR2 from the germline V gene are SGHAT and FQNNGV. CDR3 in DNA: TGTGCCAGCAGCGACAGGGTTGGAACTAATGAAAAACTGTTTTTT. Its protein is CASSDRVGTNEKLFF.

V gene TRBV11-2 combines with J gene TRBJ2-3, with D possibly matching TRBD2 (6 bases). Germline V gives CDR1 SGHAT, CDR2 FQNNGV. Trimming cost V 4 bases and J 2 bases, with 13 bases left between them. The CDR3 consists of 15 residues. The CDR3 sequence: CASSYGTSLTDTQYF. For the CDR3, the DNA is TGTGCCAGCAGCTATGGGACTTCTCTCACAGATACGCAGTATTTT.

The V and J genes are TRBV27 and TRBJ2-1; 12 bases match TRBD2. The length of the CDR3 is 14 residues. Trimming took 6 bases from V and 10 from J; bases not matched to a gene: 7. Germline V gene data show CDR1 as MNHEY and CDR2 as SMNVEV (reference sequence). The CDR3 DNA follows: TGTGCCAGCAGCTACGGACTAGCGGGAAGCGAGCAGTTCTTC. It is translated as CASSYGLAGSEQFF.

The chain has TRBV5-1 and TRBJ1-4; a weak D match, TRBD1 (5 bases). Germline V CDR1 and CDR2: SGHRS, YFSETQ. This CDR3 contains 15 residues. V was shortened by 0 bases and J by 8 bases, with 14 bases between the two germline ends. CDR3 DNA sequence: TGCGCCAGCAGCTTGGACGGCAGGGCACGAGAAAAACTGTTTTTT. Its protein is CASSLDGRAREKLFF.

DNA of the CDR3: TGTGCCAGCAGCCAAGGACAAACCAATCAGCCCCAGCATTTT. This gives the protein CASSQGQTNQPQHF. The genes are TRBV3-1 (or the pseudogene TRBV3-2) and TRBJ1-5, with no clear D. Per the germline V gene, CDR1 is LGHDT and CDR2 is YNNKEL (reference sequence). V was pared by 1 base and J by 3 bases, with 7 bases between. The CDR3 spans 14 residues.

V and J are TRBV6-1 and TRBJ1-2; tentatively, D is TRBD1 (5 bases). The CDR3 is 15 residues long. Looked up from germline, CDR1 is MNHNS and CDR2 is SASEGT. Trimming pared 2 bases from V and 7 bases from J, leaving 17 bases between. CDR3 sequence: CASSEIAQGLGGYTF. The CDR3 nucleotides read TGTGCCAGCAGTGAAATAGCTCAGGGCTTAGGTGGCTACACCTTC.

This clone was seen once. The chain couples TRBV7-3 to TRBJ2-1, with D possibly matching TRBD2 (6 bases). CDR1 is SGHTA, CDR2 FQGTGA, per germline. The CDR3 extends over 14 amino acids. Trimming removed 2 bases at V and 5 bases at J, with 10 bases between. The CDR3 protein is CASSLLWGDNEQFF. Written as DNA, the CDR3 is TGTGCCAGCAGCTTATTGTGGGGGGACAATGAGCAGTTCTTC.

This chain uses TRBV5-4 with TRBJ1-3; weak D call: TRBD1 (5 bases). The germline V gene has CDR1 SGHNT and CDR2 YYREEE (reference sequence). The V end was cut by 3 bases, the J end by 0 bases, with 13 bases between. There are 16 residues in the CDR3. The CDR3 coding sequence is TGTGCCAGCAGCTCGGTCGACAGCTACTCTGGAAACACCATATATTTT. Its translation is CASSSVDSYSGNTIYF. Full variable domain (rest looked up from reference TRBV5-4 and TRBJ1-3): ETGVTQSPTHLIKTRGQQVTLRCSSQSGHNTVSWYQQALGQGPQFIFQYYREEENGRGNFPPRFSGLQFPNYSSELNVNALELDDSALYLCASSSVDSYSGNTIYFGEGSWLTVV.

In its sample, this clone was seen once. The rearrangement uses TRBV19 and TRBJ2-1; D might be TRBD2 (6 bases). This CDR3 has 17 amino acids. V was pared by 7 bases and J by 0 bases, with 19 bases between. From germline, CDR1 is LNHDA and CDR2 SQIVND (reference sequence). The CDR3 loop is CASNPARGASSYNEQFF. CDR3 sequence (DNA): TGTGCCAGTAATCCAGCTCGCGGGGCGAGCTCCTACAATGAGCAGTTCTTC.

The chain has TRBV3-1 (or the pseudogene TRBV3-2) and TRBJ2-7; maybe TRBD2 (6 bases). CDR1 is LGHDT and CDR2 is YNNKEL in the germline V gene (reference sequence). The CDR3 has 14 residues. The V gene lost 5 bases and the J gene lost 2 bases, with 13 bases spanning the gap. Here the CDR3 reads CASSWSGPTYEQYF. CDR3 nucleotides: TGTGCCAGCAGCTGGAGCGGGCCGACCTACGAGCAGTACTTC.

This clone was observed once. J is TRBJ2-7 and V is TRBV3-1 (or the pseudogene TRBV3-2); 14 bases are shared with TRBD2. Germline values: CDR1 LGHDT, CDR2 YNNKEL (reference sequence). This CDR3 spans 16 amino acids. V gave up 4 bases and J gave up 0 bases; unmatched junction bases: 2. The CDR3 nucleotides are TGTGCCAGCAGCCGAGGACTAGCGGGAGGCTCCTACGAGCAGTACTTC. Amino acid sequence: CASSRGLAGGSYEQYF.

This clone was observed a single time. The chain recombines TRBV6-4 with TRBJ2-3, with D possibly TRBD1 on 5 matching bases. V dropped 5 bases and J dropped 1 base, with 7 bases sitting between them. Germline V CDR1 and CDR2: MRHNA, SNTAGT. The CDR3 is 13 residues long. CDR3: CASSSTGTDTQYF. The DNA for the CDR3 is TGTGCCAGCAGTTCGACAGGCACAGATACGCAGTATTTT.

The rearrangement links TRBV5-1 to TRBJ1-1, with 7 bases fitting TRBD1. Germline V CDR1 and CDR2: SGHRS, YFSETQ. This CDR3 contains 15 residues. After removal of 5 bases from V and 4 bases from J, the junction contained 11 bases not matched to a gene. In nucleotides, the CDR3 is TGCGCCAGCAGTCAGGGGGGAGCGGATGGCACTGAAGCTTTCTTT. Translating gives CASSQGGADGTEAFF.

The chain carries TRBV10-3 and TRBJ2-3; 12 bases map to TRBD2. CDR3 size: 17 residues. Looked up from germline, CDR1 is ENHRY and CDR2 is SYGVKD. Trimming took 3 bases from V and 3 from J; bases not matched to a gene: 7. In DNA form, the CDR3 reads TGTGCCATCAGTGATCCTACTAGCGGGGGGCGGACAGATACGCAGTATTTT. It codes for CAISDPTSGGRTDTQYF.

The gene calls are TRBV27 and TRBJ2-7; 11 bases line up with TRBD2. The V segment lost 6 bases and the J segment 0 bases; nucleotides outside the gene matches: 7. CDR1 and CDR2 (germline): MNHEY, SMNVEV (reference sequence). The CDR3 length is 16 residues. CDR3 nucleotide sequence: TGTGCCAGCAGCCAAAGGGGACTAGCGGCCTCCTACGAGCAGTACTTC. It encodes CASSQRGLAASYEQYF.

This chain connects TRBV7-3 to TRBJ2-1, with 7 nucleotides matching TRBD2. This CDR3 comprises 16 residues. With V trimmed by 5 bases and J by 6 bases, 13 bases remained unmatched. CDR1 SGHTA and CDR2 FQGTGA come from the germline V gene. DNA of the CDR3: TGTGCCAGCAGCCCCAGTCGGGACCTAGCGGCCAATGAGCAGTTCTTC. This gives the protein CASSPSRDLAANEQFF.

This clone was seen just once. The chain couples TRBV7-2 to TRBJ2-7; 10 nucleotides match TRBD2. The CDR3 sequence is 13 residues long. Per germline, CDR1 SGHTA and CDR2 FQGNSA. V was pared by 3 bases and J by 6 bases, with 2 bases of the junction left unmatched. As DNA, the CDR3 is TGTGCCAGCAGCTTTGTAGCGGGAGGCGAGCAGTACTTC. Protein product: CASSFVAGGEQYF. Filled out from reference TRBV7-2 and TRBJ2-7, the complete variable domain reads GAGVSQSPSNKVTEKGKDVELRCDPISGHTALYWYRQSLGQGLEFLIYFQGNSAPDKSGLPSDRFSAERTGGSVSTLTIQRTQQEDSAVYLCASSFVAGGEQYFGPGTRLTVT.